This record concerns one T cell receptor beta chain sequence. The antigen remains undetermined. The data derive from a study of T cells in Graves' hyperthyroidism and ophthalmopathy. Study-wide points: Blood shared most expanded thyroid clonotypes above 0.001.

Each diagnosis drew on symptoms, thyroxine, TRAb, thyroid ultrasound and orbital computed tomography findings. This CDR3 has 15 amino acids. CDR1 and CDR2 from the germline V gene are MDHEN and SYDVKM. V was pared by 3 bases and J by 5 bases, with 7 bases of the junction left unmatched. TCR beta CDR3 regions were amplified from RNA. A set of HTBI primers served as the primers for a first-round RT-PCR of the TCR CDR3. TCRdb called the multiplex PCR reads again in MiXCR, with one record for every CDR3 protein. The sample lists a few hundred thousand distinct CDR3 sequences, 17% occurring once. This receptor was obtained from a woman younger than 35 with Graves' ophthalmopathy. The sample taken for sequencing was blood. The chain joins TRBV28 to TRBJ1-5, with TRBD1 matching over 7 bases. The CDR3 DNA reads TGTGCCAGCAGTTTTAACGCAGGGGGGTATCAGCCCCAGCATTTT. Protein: CASSFNAGGYQPQHF.